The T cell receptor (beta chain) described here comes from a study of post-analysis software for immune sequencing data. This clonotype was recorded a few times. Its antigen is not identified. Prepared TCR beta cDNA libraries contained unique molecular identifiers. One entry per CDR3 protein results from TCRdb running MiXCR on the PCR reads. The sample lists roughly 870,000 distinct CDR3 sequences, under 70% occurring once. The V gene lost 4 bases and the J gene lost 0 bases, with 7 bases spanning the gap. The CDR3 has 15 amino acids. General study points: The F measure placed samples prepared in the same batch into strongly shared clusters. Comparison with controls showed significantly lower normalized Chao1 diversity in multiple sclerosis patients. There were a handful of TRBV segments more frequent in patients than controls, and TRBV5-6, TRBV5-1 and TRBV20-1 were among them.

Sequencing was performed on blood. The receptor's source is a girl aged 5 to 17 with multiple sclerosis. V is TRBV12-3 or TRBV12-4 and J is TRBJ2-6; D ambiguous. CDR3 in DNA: TGTGCCAGCAGTTCGGCCAACTCTGGGGCCAACGTCCTGACTTTC. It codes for CASSSANSGANVLTF.